The clone carrying this TCR beta chain was recorded once. Using a J-beta primer mix together with a sample-barcoded 5' primer, a second PCR was run for about 6 to 12 cycles. TCRdb processed the 5' RACE reads anew with MiXCR; each CDR3 protein has one entry. In the table there are 450,000 to 650,000 distinct CDR3 sequences, 24% of which are singletons. This sample was included in a study of blood T cells in healthy people across ages. The CDR3 runs to 14 residues. CDR1 is SGHTA, CDR2 FQGNSA, per germline. This sample was also put to use in a study of T cells of mothers and their children. That paper states: Related mother-child pairs shared slightly more overlap than unrelated pairs, but the difference was non-significant.

V and J are TRBV7-2 and TRBJ2-5; 9 bases are a match to TRBD1. The end of the DNA is better explained by TRBJ2-7, so the J call may be wrong. Input material: blood. This TCR was recovered from a boy aged 5-17 years in good health. The CDR3: CASKRGQGSYEQYF. The CDR3 region has the DNA TGTGCCAGTAAACGGGGACAGGGTTCCTACGAGCAGTACTTC.